Described below is a single T cell receptor beta chain sequence and its context. Its antigen remains unidentified. No qualities accompany the bases; no much larger clone lies one base away. At the junction V is shortened by 6 bases and J by 7 bases, with 13 bases in between. The CDR3 has 13 amino acids, counting the end cysteine and phenylalanine. The retained sequence is limited to the CDR3, 39 bases, with the frame set at the first base. The CDR1 and CDR2 encoded by the germline V gene are MNHEY and SVGAGI. The method behind the library was RACE. The instrument was a NextSeq 500. During library preparation, unique molecular identifiers were attached to individual cDNA molecules so that TCRs could be counted in a quantitative, reproducible way. From each blood RNA sample, both TCR alpha and TCR beta chains were sequenced. Under the source paper's analysis protocol: The median number of TCRs per sample was 95,638, ranging from roughly 23,224 to 700,000. V, J and CDR3 annotation of the TCR reads was performed with the Decombinator software suite. Every sample was subsampled to the same number of TCRs (28,000) for the PS versus PT1 abundance plots. Expanded TCRs were defined as absent before sensitization and observed at least eight times at the 2-week time point. Through fastp at Q25 and MiXCR, TCRdb rebuilt clones from the public reads, retaining in-frame beta chains. Rows are unified per CDR3 protein, each entry keeping the most common DNA and genes. V and J calls and clone size were set by TCRdb, not the authors. Counted in this sample were 60,000 to 80,000 distinct CDR3 sequences; around 7% of them appeared once. The ten most abundant clones make up roughly 1.7% of the sample.

This entry belongs to a study of human T cells and chemical hapten exposure (dated by TCRdb to 2020 to 2023). About the full investigation: For sensitization, 2% DPC in acetone was applied to an approximately 2 cm by approximately 2 cm area of upper inner arm skin. Weekly therapeutic DPC doses were additionally applied to the scalp of patients throughout the roughly 22-week study period. Patch testing was done on the upper back using Finn chambers containing 0.01% DPC, and results were scored after 6 days according to International Contact Dermatitis Research Group standards. Most of the patients in the cohort were female, and the cohort covered alopecia areata with under or over 50% scalp involvement, alopecia totalis and alopecia universalis. Libraries were combined into a pool for sequencing, and differences in TCR yield between samples came mainly from small differences in library volumes within the pool. The study tracked peripheral blood TCR repertoire changes in vivo during primary and secondary sensitization to the hapten diphenylcyclopropenone (DPC) in alopecia patients. Blood samples were taken from patients before sensitization (week 0) and at 2, 6 and about 24 weeks after DPC sensitization. About 29 alopecia patients gave blood for TCR sequencing at one to four time points (pre-sensitization, 2, 6 and 24 weeks). Findings and caveats that apply to the study as a whole: The number of PT1 expanded TCRs positively correlated with patch test score, significant at thresholds 8, 16 and 32 but not 4. Expanded TCRs formed significantly more large CDR3 similarity clusters than pre-sensitization or healthy control sets, consistent with antigen-driven responses. All patients had alopecia, a presumed autoimmune disease, so their immune response might differ from that of healthy individuals. Repeated subsampling changed both the strength of the expansion versus patch-test correlation and the threshold at which the correlation became significant. DPC sensitization did not change the number of TCRs with a frequency above 1 in 1000, and there was no evidence of changes in global repertoire structure.

The sample's time point label is to be understood as: pre-sensitization, week 0. The sample's treatment or condition label, decoded: therapeutic diphenylcyclopropenone sensitization with weekly scalp DPC. Blood at each patch-test visit was drawn before the patch test was applied. To be eligible, patients had to be aged 18 to 70, diagnosed with alopecia and judged suitable for DPC therapy, while pregnant patients were excluded. Total RNA was extracted from unfractionated whole blood that had been collected in Tempus Blood RNA tubes. The TCR was taken from a woman in her twenties or thirties with alopecia areata. Some clones in this sample may be carry-over from other donors' samples. Here the sequenced sample was whole blood, taken in connection with sensitization to the hapten diphenylcyclopropenone (DPC). The V and J segments used are TRBV6-5 and TRBJ1-5, with a weak D call of TRBD1 (5 bases match). The encoded CDR3 is CASRRGAGQPQHF. The DNA reads TGTGCCAGCAGGAGAGGGGCCGGGCAGCCCCAGCATTTT.